This T cell receptor beta chain stems from a study of blood T cell repertoires in COVID-19. As for the study in general: Samples came from the United States, Italy and Spain, spanning acute and convalescent COVID-19. Sample material is recorded as cDNA or gDNA derived from T cells, B-cell-depleted T cells, or PBMCs.

In the authors' methods: Reference gene primer amplification gave estimated nucleated cell counts. Assay used: immunoSEQ multiplex PCR; TCRdb lists only in-frame clones, some missing. Clone size and V and J calls were adopted from that table, with D and trimming inferred from the DNA. The sample has under 400,000 clones; 85% to 90% are singletons. CDR1 and CDR2 (germline): DFQATT, SNEGSKA (reference sequence). The trim removed 6 bases at V and 4 bases at J, leaving 17 bases unmatched. This CDR3 spans 16 amino acids. The receptor was derived from a man between 18 and 29 years old with active or convalescent COVID-19. The chain combines TRBV20-1 with TRBJ2-7; 8 positions agree with TRBD2. The sample was peripheral blood. CDR3 sequence reads: CSASQDFPPSGYEQYF. The DNA of the CDR3 is TGCAGTGCCAGTCAGGACTTCCCTCCTAGCGGGTACGAGCAGTACTTC.